A selection of T cell receptor beta chains follows, all from one sample in a study of T cells in Graves' hyperthyroidism and ophthalmopathy. Each CDR3 protein is one row after TCRdb ran MiXCR on the multiplex PCR reads. The data contain 350,000 to 400,000 distinct CDR3 sequences, 14% to 15% of them singletons. Sequenced input: blood. The receptor source for this set is a woman aged 25 to 39 with Graves' hyperthyroidism. Both conserved end residues are part of each CDR3. A D gene is named only where the DNA matches it firmly. Not every row has a clone size; where given, it reads once, few, many or a size class.

V	size	D	length	J	CDR3	DNA
TRBV5-1	many	.	14	TRBJ1-1	CASRLGAPNTEAFF	TGCGCCAGCCGATTGGGAGCTCCTAACACTGAAGCTTTCTTT
TRBV27	.	TRBD2	14	TRBJ2-1	CASRTSGRMDEQFF	TGTGCCAGCAGGACTAGCGGGAGGATGGATGAGCAGTTCTTC
TRBV12-3/TRBV12-4	few	.	11	TRBJ2-3	CASRLGDTQYF	TGTGCCAGTCGGCTGGGGGATACGCAGTATTTT
TRBV12-5	few	TRBD2	17	TRBJ2-2	CASGTGTSGTNTGELFF	TGTGCTAGTGGCACCGGGACTAGCGGAACGAACACCGGGGAGCTGTTTTTT
TRBV18	few	.	12	TRBJ2-5	CASSPVEETQHF	TGTGCCAGCTCACCAGTCGAGGAGACCCAGCACTTC
TRBV29-1	.	.	12	TRBJ1-1	CSSRVMNTEAFF	TGCAGCTCACGGGTTATGAACACTGAAGCTTTCTTT
TRBV6-2/TRBV6-3	.	TRBD2	14	TRBJ2-3	CASRSGRATDTQYF	TGTGCCAGCCGTAGTGGGAGGGCCACAGATACGCAGTATTTT
TRBV5-1	many	TRBD1	16	TRBJ1-1	CASSPGQGGGNAEAFF	TGCGCCAGCAGCCCCGGACAGGGAGGGGGCAACGCTGAAGCTTTCTTT
TRBV30	many	.	14	TRBJ1-1	CAWSVIGGGTEAFF	TGTGCCTGGAGTGTAATAGGGGGAGGCACTGAAGCTTTCTTT
TRBV7-8	.	TRBD1	14	TRBJ2-5	CAGSLVTGGETQYF	TGTGCCGGCAGCTTAGTTACAGGGGGAGAGACCCAGTACTTC
TRBV2	many	TRBD2	15	TRBJ2-1	CASSEGLAGSNEQFF	TGTGCCAGCAGTGAAGGACTAGCGGGCAGTAATGAGCAGTTCTTC
TRBV10-2	.	.	16	TRBJ2-3	CASSESSGLYTDTQYF	TGCGCCAGCAGTGAGTCCAGCGGGCTCTACACAGATACGCAGTATTTT
TRBV18	many	.	14	TRBJ2-7	CASSPPPGSYEQYF	TGTGCCAGCTCACCCCCCCCCGGCTCCTACGAGCAGTACTTC
TRBV15	many	.	16	TRBJ1-2	CATSRDNTGRIYGYTF	TGTGCCACCAGCAGAGATAATACAGGGAGGATCTATGGCTACACCTTC
TRBV18	many	TRBD2	15	TRBJ2-1	CASSPSGLAGGEQFF	TGTGCCAGCTCACCGTCGGGACTAGCGGGAGGTGAGCAGTTCTTC
TRBV15	.	.	14	TRBJ2-5	CATYQGNLGETQYF	TGTGCCACCTATCAGGGGAATCTCGGGGAGACCCAGTACTTC
TRBV6-1	.	TRBD2	17	TRBJ2-1	CASSQTSGRALNAEQFF	TGTGCCAGCAGTCAGACTAGCGGGAGGGCCCTAAACGCTGAGCAGTTCTTC
TRBV7-3	.	.	13	TRBJ2-5	CASSSNDVETQYF	TGTGCCAGCAGCTCGAACGATGTGGAGACCCAGTACTTC
TRBV5-1	many	.	15	TRBJ2-2	CASSFGGTNTGELFF	TGCGCCAGCAGCTTCGGCGGAACGAACACCGGGGAGCTGTTTTTT
TRBV18	.	TRBD2	16	TRBJ2-1	CASSARTSGSWNEQFF	TGTGCCAGCTCAGCCCGGACTAGCGGGAGTTGGAATGAGCAGTTCTTC
TRBV7-8	.	.	16	TRBJ2-6	CASSLIGSSGANVLTF	TGTGCCAGCAGCTTAATCGGAAGCTCTGGGGCCAACGTCCTGACTTTC
TRBV6-1	.	TRBD1	15	TRBJ1-5	CARYPDRVFCQPQHF	TGTGCCAGGTATCCAGACAGGGTTTTCTGTCAGCCCCAGCATTTT